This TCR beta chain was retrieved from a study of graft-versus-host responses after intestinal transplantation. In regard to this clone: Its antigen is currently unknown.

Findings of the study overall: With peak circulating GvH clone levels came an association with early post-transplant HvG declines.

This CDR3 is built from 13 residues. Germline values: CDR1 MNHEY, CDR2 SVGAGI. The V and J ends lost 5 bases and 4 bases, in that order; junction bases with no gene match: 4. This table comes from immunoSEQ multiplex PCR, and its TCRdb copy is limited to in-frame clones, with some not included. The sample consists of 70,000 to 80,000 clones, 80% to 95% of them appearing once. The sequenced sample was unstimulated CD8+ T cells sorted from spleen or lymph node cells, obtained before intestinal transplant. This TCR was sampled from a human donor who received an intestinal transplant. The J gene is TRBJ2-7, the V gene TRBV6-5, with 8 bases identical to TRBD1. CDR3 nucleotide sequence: TGTGCCAGCAGTACAGGGGGAAGTTACGAGCAGTACTTC. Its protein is CASSTGGSYEQYF.